This T cell receptor beta chain is drawn from a study of cytomegalovirus exposure and HLA in healthy donors. The CDR3 sequence is 14 residues long. The V and J ends lost 1 base and 7 bases, in that order; junction bases with no gene match: 4. The germline CDR1 and CDR2 sequences are SGHRS and YFSETQ. Primers included in the PCR were 60 Vbeta and 13 Jbeta primers. The table came from immunoSEQ multiplex PCR; TCRdb's copy has only in-frame clones and leaves some out. The table lists 100,000 to 150,000 clones, 80% of them singletons, with approximately 5% in the top ten. Participants comprised healthy donors of bone marrow.

The gene calls are TRBV5-1 and TRBJ1-5; 8 positions match TRBD1. The TCR sequence derives from a man between 25 and 39 years old in good health and CMV-seronegative. Sequenced input: PBMCs. The CDR3 loop is CASSLSGGGQPQHF. CDR3 DNA sequence: TGCGCCAGCAGCTTGTCAGGGGGCGGGCAGCCCCAGCATTTT.